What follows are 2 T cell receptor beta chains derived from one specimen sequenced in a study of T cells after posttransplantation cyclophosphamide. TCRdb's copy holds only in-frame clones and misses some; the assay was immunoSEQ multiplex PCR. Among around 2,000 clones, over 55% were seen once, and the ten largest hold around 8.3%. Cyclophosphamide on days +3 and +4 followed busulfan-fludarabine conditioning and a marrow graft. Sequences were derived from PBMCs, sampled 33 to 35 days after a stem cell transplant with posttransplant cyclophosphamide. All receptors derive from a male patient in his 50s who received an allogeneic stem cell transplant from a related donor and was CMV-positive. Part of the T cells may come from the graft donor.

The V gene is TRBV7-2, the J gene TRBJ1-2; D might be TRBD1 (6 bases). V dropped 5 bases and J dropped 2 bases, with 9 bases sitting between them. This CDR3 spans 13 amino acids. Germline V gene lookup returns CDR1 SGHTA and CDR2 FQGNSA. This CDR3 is CASSPQGNYGYTF. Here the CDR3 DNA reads TGTGCCAGCAGCCCGCAGGGGAACTATGGCTACACCTTC.

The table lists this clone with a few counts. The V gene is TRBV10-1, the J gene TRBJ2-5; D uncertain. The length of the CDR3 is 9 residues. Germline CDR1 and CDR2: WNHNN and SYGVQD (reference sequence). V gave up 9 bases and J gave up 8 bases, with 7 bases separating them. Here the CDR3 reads CASRYTQYF. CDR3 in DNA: TGCGCCAGTCGTTATACCCAGTACTTC.